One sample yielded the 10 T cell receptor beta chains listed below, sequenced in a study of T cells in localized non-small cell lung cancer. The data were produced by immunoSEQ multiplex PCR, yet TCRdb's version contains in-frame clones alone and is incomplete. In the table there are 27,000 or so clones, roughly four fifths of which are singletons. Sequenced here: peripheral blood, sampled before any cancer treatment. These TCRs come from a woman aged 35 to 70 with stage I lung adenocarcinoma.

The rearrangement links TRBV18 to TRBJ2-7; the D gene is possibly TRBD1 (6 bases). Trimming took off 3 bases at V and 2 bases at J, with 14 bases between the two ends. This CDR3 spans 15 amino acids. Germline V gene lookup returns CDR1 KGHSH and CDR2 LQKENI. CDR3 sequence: CASSPFSRGAYEQYF. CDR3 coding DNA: TGTGCCAGCTCACCCTTCAGCAGGGGTGCCTACGAGCAGTACTTC.

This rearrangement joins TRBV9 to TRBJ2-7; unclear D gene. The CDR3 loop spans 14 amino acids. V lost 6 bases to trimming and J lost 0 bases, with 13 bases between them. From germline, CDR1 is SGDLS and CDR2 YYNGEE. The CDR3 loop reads CASTYPTVSYEQYF. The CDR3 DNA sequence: TGTGCCAGCACCTACCCCACAGTCTCCTACGAGCAGTACTTC.

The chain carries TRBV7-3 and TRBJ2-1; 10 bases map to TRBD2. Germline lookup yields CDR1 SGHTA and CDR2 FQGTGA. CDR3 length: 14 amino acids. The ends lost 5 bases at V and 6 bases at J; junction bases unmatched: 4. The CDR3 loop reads CASSPSGGVNEQFF. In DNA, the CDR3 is TGTGCCAGCAGCCCAAGCGGGGGGGTCAATGAGCAGTTCTTC. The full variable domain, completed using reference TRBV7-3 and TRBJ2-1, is GAGVSQTPSNKVTEKGKYVELRCDPISGHTALYWYRQSLGQGPEFLIYFQGTGAADDSGLPNDRFFAVRPEGSVSTLKIQRTERGDSAVYLCASSPSGGVNEQFFGPGTRLTVL.

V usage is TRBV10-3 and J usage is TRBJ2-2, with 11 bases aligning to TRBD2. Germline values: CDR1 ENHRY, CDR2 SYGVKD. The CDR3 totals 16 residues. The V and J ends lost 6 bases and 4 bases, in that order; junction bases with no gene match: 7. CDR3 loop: CAISERLAGTTGELFF. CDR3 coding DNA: TGTGCCATCAGCGAGCGACTAGCGGGGACCACCGGGGAGCTGTTTTTT.

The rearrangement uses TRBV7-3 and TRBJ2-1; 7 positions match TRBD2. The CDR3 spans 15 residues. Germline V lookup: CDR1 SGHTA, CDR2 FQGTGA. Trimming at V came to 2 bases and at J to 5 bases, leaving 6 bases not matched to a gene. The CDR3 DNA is TGTGCCAGCAGCTTAGGCGGGGGAGCGGACAATGAGCAGTTCTTC. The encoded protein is CASSLGGGADNEQFF.

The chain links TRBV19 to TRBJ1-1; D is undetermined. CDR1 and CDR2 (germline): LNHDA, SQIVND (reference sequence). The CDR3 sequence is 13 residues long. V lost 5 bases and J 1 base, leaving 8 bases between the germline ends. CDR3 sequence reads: CASSQPKNTEAFF. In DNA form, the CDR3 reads TGTGCCAGTAGTCAGCCCAAGAACACTGAAGCTTTCTTT.

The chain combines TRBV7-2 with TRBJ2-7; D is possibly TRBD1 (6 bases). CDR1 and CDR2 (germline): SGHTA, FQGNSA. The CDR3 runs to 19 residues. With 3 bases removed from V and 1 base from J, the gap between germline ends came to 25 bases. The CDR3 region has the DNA TGTGCCAGCAGCTTGGGGCCCCCCGCTCTCAGGGGAGAGTCCTACGAGCAGTACTTC. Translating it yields CASSLGPPALRGESYEQYF. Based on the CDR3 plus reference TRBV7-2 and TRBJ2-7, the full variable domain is GAGVSQSPSNKVTEKGKDVELRCDPISGHTALYWYRQSLGQGLEFLIYFQGNSAPDKSGLPSDRFSAERTGGSVSTLTIQRTQQEDSAVYLCASSLGPPALRGESYEQYFGPGTRLTVT.

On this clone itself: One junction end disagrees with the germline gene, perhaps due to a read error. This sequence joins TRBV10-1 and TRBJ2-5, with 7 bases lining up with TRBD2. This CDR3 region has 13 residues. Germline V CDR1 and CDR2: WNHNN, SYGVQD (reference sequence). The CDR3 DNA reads TGCGCCACCAGTAGAAGCGGGACGGAGACCCAGTACTTC. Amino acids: CATSRSGTETQYF.

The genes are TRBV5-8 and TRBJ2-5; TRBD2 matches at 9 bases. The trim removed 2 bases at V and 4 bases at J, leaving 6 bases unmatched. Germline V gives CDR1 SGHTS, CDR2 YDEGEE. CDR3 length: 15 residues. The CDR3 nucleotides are TGTGCCAGCAGCTTCGGGTCGCGGGGGGGAGAGACCCAGTACTTC. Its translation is CASSFGSRGGETQYF.

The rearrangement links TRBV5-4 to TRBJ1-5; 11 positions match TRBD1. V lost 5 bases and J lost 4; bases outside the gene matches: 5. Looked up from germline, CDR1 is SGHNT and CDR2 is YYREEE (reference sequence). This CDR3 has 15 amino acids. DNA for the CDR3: TGTGCCAGCAGTACCGGGACAGGGGGAAATCAGCCCCAGCATTTT. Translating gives CASSTGTGGNQPQHF. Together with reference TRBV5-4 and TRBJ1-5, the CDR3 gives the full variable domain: ETGVTQSPTHLIKTRGQQVTLRCSSQSGHNTVSWYQQALGQGPQFIFQYYREEENGRGNFPPRFSGLQFPNYSSELNVNALELDDSALYLCASSTGTGGNQPQHFGDGTRLSIL.